This entry is about one T cell receptor beta chain. The antigen remains unidentified. With 6 bases removed from V and 8 bases from J, the gap between germline ends came to 11 bases. The CDR3 spans 12 residues. The V gene's germline CDR1 is MNHNY and CDR2 SVGAGI (reference sequence). The sample is drawn from a study of cytomegalovirus exposure and HLA in healthy donors. Study findings and constraints: V- and J-gene trimming of TCR beta was linked (in a later analysis) to a missense DCLRE1C variant. In vitro, a few CMV-associated chains proved specific for CMV antigens.

Primers for the PCR totalled 60 Vbeta and 13 Jbeta. This table comes from immunoSEQ multiplex PCR, and its TCRdb copy is limited to in-frame clones, with some not included. The repertoire includes 200,000 or so clones, almost 85% of them detected once, and 0.26% sits in the top ten. The rearrangement links TRBV6-6 to TRBJ2-1, with D tentatively TRBD2 (5 bases). The sequence was obtained from a boy aged 5-17 years in good health and CMV-seronegative. Sequencing was done on a sample of PBMCs. Here the CDR3 DNA reads TGTGCCAGCAGCAGGACTGGTGATGAGCAGTTCTTC. Translated, it gives CASSRTGDEQFF.